The following is a TCR beta chain sequence with its context. Seattle participants joined during active infection and were tracked over time. This entry is derived from a study of blood T cell repertoires in COVID-19. As processed by the authors: Amplification with reference gene primers provided the estimates of nucleated cell counts. Data came from immunoSEQ multiplex PCR; TCRdb stores just in-frame clones and leaves some out. From that table come the V and J calls and clone size; the DNA was used to work out D and trimming. The table records roughly 200,000 clones, around 81% of them present only once. The source material was peripheral blood. The receptor was isolated from a woman aged 40 to 49 with COVID-19, enrolled during active disease.

The CDR3 region is CASRLAGGLGELFF. CDR3 nucleotide sequence: TGTGCCAGTCGGTTAGCGGGGGGCCTCGGGGAGCTGTTTTTT. This sequence joins TRBV19 and TRBJ2-2, with TRBD2 matching 10 bases. The trim removed 8 bases at V and 7 bases at J, leaving 7 bases unmatched. Germline V gene sequence: CDR1 LNHDA, CDR2 SQIVND (reference sequence). The CDR3 totals 14 residues.